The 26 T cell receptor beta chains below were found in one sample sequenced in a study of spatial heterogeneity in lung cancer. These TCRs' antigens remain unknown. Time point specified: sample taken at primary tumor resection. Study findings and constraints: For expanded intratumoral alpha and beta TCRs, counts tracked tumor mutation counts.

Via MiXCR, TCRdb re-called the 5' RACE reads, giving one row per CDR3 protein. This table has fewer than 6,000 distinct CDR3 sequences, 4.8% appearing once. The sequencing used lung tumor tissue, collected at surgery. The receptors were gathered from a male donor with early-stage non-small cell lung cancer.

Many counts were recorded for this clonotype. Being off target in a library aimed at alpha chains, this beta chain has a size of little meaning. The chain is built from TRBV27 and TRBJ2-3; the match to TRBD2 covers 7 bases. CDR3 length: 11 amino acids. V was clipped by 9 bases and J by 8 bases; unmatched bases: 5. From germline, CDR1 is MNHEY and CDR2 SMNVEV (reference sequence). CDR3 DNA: TGTGCCAGTCTACGCGGGGGTACGCAGTATTTT. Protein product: CASLRGGTQYF.

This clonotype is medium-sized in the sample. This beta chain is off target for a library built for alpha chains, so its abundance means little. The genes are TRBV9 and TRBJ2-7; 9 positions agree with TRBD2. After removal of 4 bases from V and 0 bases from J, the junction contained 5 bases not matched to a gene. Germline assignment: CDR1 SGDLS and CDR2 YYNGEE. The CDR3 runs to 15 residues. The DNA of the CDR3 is TGTGCCAGCAGCCCTAGCGGGGCCCTCTCCTACGAGCAGTACTTC. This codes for CASSPSGALSYEQYF.

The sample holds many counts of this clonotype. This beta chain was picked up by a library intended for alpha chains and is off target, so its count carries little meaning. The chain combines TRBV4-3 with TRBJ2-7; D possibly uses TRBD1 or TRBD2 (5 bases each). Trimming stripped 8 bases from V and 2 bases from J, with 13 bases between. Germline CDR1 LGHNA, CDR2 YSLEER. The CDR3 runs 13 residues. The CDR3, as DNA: TGCGCCAGCGGCCGGGACCTCGCCTACGAGCAGTACTTC. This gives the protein CASGRDLAYEQYF.

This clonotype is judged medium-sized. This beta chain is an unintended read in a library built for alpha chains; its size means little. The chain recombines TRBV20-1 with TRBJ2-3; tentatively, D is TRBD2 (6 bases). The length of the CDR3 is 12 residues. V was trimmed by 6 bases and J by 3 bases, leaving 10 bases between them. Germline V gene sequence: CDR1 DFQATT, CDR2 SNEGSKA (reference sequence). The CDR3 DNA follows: TGCAGTGCGCGTCGGGGGACAGATACGCAGTATTTT. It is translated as CSARRGTDTQYF.

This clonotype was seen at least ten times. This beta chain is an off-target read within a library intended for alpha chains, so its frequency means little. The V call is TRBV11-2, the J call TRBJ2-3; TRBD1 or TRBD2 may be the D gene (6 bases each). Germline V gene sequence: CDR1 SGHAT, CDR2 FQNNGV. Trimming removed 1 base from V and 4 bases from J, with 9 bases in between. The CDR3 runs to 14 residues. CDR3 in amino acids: CASSLGRGADTQYF. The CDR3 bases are TGTGCCAGCAGCTTAGGGAGGGGGGCAGATACGCAGTATTTT.

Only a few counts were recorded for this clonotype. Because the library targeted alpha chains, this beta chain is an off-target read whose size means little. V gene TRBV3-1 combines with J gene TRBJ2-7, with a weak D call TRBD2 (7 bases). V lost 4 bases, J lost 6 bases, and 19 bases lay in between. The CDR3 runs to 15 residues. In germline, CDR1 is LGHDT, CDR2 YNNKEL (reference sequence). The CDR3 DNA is TGTGCCAGCAGCCGGGAGGGGGGGATCCCCTCCGAGCAGTACTTC. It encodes CASSREGGIPSEQYF.

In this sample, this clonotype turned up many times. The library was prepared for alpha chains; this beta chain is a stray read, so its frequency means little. Here the CDR3 reads CASSPYGGGQETQYF. The CDR3 nucleotides are TGTGCCAGTAGTCCGTACGGCGGCGGACAAGAGACCCAGTACTTC. This chain connects TRBV19 to TRBJ2-5; D not resolved. Trimming removed 5 bases at V and 2 bases at J, with 15 bases between. The germline CDR1 and CDR2 sequences are LNHDA and SQIVND (reference sequence). The CDR3 runs to 15 residues. Looking up the rest from reference TRBV19 and TRBJ2-5 gives the full variable domain: DGGITQSPKYLFRKEGQNVTLSCEQNLNHDAMYWYRQDPGQGLRLIYYSQIVNDFQKGDIAEGYSVSREKKESFPLTVTSAQKNPTAFYLCASSPYGGGQETQYFGPGTRLLVL.

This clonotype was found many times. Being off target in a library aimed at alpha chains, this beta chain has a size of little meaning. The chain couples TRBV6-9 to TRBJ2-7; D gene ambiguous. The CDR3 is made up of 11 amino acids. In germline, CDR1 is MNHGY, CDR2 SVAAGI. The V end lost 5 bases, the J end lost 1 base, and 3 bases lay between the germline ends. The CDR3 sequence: CASSRSYEQYF. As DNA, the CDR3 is TGTGCCAGCAGTCGGTCCTACGAGCAGTACTTC.

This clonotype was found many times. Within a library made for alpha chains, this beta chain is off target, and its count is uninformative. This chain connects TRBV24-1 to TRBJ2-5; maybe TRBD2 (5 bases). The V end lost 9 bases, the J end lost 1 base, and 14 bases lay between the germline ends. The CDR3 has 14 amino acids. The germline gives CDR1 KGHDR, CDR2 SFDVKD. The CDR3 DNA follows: TGTGCCACCCCCACCCGACTATTCCAAGAGACCCAGTACTTC. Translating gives CATPTRLFQETQYF.

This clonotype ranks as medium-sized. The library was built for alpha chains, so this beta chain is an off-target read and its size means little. CDR3 residues: CASSLEWRGGYEKLFF. CDR3 sequence (DNA): TGTGCCAGCAGCTTAGAATGGAGGGGGGGATACGAAAAACTGTTTTTT. The rearrangement joins TRBV11-2 to TRBJ1-4; D might be TRBD1 (6 bases). V lost 0 bases and J 8 bases, leaving 16 bases between the germline ends. Germline assignment: CDR1 SGHAT and CDR2 FQNNGV. This CDR3 is 16 amino acids long.

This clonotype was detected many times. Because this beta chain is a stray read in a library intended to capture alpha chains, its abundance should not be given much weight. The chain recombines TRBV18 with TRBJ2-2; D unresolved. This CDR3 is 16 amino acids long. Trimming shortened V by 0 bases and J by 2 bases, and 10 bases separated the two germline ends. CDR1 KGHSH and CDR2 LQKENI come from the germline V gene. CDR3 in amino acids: CASSPPSLSNTGELFF. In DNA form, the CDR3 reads TGTGCCAGCTCACCACCGAGCTTATCAAACACCGGGGAGCTGTTTTTT. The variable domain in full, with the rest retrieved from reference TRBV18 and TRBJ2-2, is NAGVMQNPRHLVRRRGQEARLRCSPMKGHSHVYWYRQLPEEGLKFMVYLQKENIIDESGMPKERFSAEFPKEGPSILRIQQVVRGDSAAYFCASSPPSLSNTGELFFGEGSRLTVL.

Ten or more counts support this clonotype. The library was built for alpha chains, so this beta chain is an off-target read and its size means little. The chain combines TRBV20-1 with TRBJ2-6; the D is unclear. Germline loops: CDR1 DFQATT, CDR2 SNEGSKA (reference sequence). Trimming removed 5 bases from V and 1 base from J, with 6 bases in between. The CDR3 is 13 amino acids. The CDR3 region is CSAPRSGANVLTF. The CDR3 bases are TGCAGTGCTCCCCGTTCTGGGGCCAACGTCCTGACTTTC.

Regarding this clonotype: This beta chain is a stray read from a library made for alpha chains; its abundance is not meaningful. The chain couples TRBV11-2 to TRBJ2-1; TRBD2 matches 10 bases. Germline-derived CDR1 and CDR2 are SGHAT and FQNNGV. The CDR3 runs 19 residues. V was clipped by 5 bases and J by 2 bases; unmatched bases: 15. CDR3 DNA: TGTGCCAGCAGCCCACGGGCACTGCTAGCGGGGGAGACCTACAATGAGCAGTTCTTC. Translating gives CASSPRALLAGETYNEQFF.

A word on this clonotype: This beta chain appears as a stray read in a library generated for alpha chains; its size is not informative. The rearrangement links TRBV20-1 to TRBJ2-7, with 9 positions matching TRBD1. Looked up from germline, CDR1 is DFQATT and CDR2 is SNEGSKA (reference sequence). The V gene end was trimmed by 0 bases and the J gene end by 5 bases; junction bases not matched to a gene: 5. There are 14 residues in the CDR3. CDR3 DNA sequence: TGCAGTGCTAGAGATGGACAGGGGACCGACGAGCAGTACTTC. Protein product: CSARDGQGTDEQYF.

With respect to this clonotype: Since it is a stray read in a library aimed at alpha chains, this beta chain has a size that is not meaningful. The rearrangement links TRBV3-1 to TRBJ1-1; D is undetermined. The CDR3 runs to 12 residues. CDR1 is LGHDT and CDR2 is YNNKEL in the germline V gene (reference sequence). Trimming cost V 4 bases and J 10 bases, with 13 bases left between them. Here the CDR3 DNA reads TGTGCCAGCAGCCCCGACACCAAAGGAGCTTTCTTT. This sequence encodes CASSPDTKGAFF.

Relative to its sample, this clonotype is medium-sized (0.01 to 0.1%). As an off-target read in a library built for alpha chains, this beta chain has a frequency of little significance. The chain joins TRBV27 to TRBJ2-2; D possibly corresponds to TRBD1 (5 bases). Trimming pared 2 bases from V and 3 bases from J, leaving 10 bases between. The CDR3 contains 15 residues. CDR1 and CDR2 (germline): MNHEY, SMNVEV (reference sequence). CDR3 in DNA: TGTGCCAGCAGTTTAAGAGGCAGGGACACCGGGGAGCTGTTTTTT. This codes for CASSLRGRDTGELFF.

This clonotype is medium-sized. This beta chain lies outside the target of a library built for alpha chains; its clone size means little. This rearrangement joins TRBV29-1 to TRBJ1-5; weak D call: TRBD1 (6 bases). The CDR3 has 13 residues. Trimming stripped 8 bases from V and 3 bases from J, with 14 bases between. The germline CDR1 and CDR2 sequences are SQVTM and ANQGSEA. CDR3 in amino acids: CSTRTESNQPQHF. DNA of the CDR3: TGCAGCACCCGGACAGAATCCAATCAGCCCCAGCATTTT.

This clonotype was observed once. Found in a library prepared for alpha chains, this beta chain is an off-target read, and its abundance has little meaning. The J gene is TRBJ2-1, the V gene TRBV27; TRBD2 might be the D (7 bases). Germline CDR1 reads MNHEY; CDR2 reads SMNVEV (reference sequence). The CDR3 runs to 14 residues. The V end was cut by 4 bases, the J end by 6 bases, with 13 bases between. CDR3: CASSWGRESNEQFF. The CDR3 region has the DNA TGTGCCAGCAGTTGGGGGCGGGAGTCCAATGAGCAGTTCTTC.

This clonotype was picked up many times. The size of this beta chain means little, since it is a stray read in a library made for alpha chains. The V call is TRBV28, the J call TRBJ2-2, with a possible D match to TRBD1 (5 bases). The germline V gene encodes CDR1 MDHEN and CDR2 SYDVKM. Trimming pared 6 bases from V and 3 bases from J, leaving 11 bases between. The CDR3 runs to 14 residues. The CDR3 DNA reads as TGTGCCAGCAGCCCTGACAGTTACACCGGGGAGCTGTTTTTT. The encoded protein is CASSPDSYTGELFF.

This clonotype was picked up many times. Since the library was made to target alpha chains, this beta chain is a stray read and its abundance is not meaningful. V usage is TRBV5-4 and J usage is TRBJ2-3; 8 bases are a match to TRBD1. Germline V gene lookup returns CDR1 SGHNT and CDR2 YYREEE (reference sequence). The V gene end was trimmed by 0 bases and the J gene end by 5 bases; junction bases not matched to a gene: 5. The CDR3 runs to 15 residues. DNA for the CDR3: TGTGCCAGCAGCTTGGACAGGGGGAATGGAGATACGCAGTATTTT. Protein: CASSLDRGNGDTQYF.

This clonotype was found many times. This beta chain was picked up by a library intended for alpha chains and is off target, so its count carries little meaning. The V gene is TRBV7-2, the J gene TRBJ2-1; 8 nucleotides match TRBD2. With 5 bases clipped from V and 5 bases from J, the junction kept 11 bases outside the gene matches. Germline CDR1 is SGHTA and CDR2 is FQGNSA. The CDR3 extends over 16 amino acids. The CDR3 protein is CASSRQGAGVDNEQFF. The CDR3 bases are TGTGCCAGCAGCCGCCAGGGAGCGGGAGTCGACAATGAGCAGTTCTTC.

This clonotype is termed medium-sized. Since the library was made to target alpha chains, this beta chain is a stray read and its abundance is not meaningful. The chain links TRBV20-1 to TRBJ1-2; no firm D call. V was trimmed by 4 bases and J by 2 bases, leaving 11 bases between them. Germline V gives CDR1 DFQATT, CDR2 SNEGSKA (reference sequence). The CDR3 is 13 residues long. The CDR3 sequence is CSATDEANYGYTF. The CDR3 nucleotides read TGCAGTGCTACCGACGAGGCAAACTATGGCTACACCTTC.

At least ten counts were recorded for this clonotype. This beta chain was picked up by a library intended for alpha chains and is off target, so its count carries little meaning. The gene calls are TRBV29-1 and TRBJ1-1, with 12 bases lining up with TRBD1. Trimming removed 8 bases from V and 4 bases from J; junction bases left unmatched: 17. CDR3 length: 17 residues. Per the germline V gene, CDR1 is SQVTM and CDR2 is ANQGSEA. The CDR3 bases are TGCAGCACACTCCCTCTACCGGGACAGGGGGCGGTCACTGAAGCTTTCTTT. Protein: CSTLPLPGQGAVTEAFF.

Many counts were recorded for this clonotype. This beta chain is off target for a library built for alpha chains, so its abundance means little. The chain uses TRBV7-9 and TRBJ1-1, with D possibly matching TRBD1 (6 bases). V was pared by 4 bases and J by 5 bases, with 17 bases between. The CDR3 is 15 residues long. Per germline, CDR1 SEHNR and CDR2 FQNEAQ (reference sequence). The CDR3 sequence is CASSSQGGSGTEAFF. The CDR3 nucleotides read TGTGCCAGCAGCTCACAGGGTGGATCGGGGACTGAAGCTTTCTTT.

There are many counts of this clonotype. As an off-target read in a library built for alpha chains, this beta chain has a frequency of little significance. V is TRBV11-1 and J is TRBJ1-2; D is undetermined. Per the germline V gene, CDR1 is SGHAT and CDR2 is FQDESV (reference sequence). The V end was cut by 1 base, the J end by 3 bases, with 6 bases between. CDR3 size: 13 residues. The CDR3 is CASSLVVDYGYTF. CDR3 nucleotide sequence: TGTGCCAGCAGCTTAGTCGTGGACTATGGCTACACCTTC.

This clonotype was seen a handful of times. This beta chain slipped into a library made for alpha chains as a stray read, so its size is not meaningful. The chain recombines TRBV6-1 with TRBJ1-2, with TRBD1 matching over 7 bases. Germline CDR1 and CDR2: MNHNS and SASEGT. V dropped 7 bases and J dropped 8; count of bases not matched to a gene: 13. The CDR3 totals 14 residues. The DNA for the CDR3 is TGTGCCAGCACCGAACCGGGACAGATAGAAGGCTACACCTTC. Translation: CASTEPGQIEGYTF.